Listed here are 8 T cell receptor beta chains from one sample, sequenced in a study of OX40 agonist ivuxolimab in advanced cancers. Generated by immunoSEQ multiplex PCR, the TCRdb table keeps only in-frame clones and is missing some. The table has fewer than 35,000 clones, roughly 76% seen once. The sample in question was CD4+ or CD8+ T cells sorted from blood, obtained in a trial of the OX40 agonist ivuxolimab. These receptors were collected from an adult with an advanced solid tumor such as melanoma, head and neck, liver or kidney cancer.

The chain combines TRBV27 with TRBJ2-3, with D unresolved. V was clipped by 8 bases and J by 2 bases, with 17 bases between them. Per the germline V gene, CDR1 is MNHEY and CDR2 is SMNVEV (reference sequence). CDR3 length: 15 residues. As DNA, the CDR3 is TGTGCCAGCGCAACTTCTAGAATTCACACAGATACGCAGTATTTT. Translated: CASATSRIHTDTQYF.

This chain uses TRBV25-1 with TRBJ1-4; D unclear. The CDR3 covers 13 residues. The germline CDR1 and CDR2 sequences are MGHDK and SYGVNS. V was clipped by 5 bases and J by 7 bases, with 11 bases between them. This chain's CDR3 is CASSSPGSEKLFF. The CDR3 region has the DNA TGTGCCAGCAGTTCCCCCGGATCTGAAAAACTGTTTTTT.

The genes are TRBV7-9 and TRBJ2-3, with D perhaps TRBD2 (6 bases). The CDR3 has 14 residues. V lost 4 bases and J 4 bases, leaving 12 bases between the germline ends. Per germline, CDR1 SEHNR and CDR2 FQNEAQ (reference sequence). The CDR3 DNA sequence: TGTGCCAGCAGCTCATCCGGGGAGGCAGATACGCAGTATTTT. This gives the protein CASSSSGEADTQYF.

The gene calls are TRBV7-9 and TRBJ1-3; no firm D call. V lost 3 bases and J lost 4, with 4 bases in between. The CDR3 has 12 amino acids. The germline gives CDR1 SEHNR, CDR2 FQNEAQ (reference sequence). CDR3 DNA sequence: TGTGCCAGCAGCTTTGGGGGAAACACCATATATTTT. Residues: CASSFGGNTIYF.

This clone showed up just a few times. V gene TRBV6-5 combines with J gene TRBJ1-5; D is possibly TRBD1 (6 bases). The length of the CDR3 is 16 residues. Germline V gene lookup returns CDR1 MNHEY and CDR2 SVGAGI. Trimming pared 4 bases from V and 4 bases from J, leaving 17 bases between. CDR3: CASSSAVGQSNQPQHF. The CDR3 DNA sequence: TGTGCCAGCAGTTCGGCGGTAGGACAGTCAAATCAGCCCCAGCATTTT.

The chain links TRBV9 to TRBJ2-5; 12 bases are a match to TRBD1. The DNA end lines up better with TRBJ2-7; the J call may be wrong. Germline V CDR1 and CDR2: SGDLS, YYNGEE. The CDR3 totals 15 residues. For the CDR3, the DNA is TGTGCCAGCAGCGTAGGGGGACAGGGGGCCAACGAGCAGTACTTC. It codes for CASSVGGQGANEQYF.

J is TRBJ2-4 and V is TRBV7-2; 11 nucleotides match TRBD2. V was clipped by 2 bases and J by 7 bases; unmatched bases: 4. CDR1 SGHTA and CDR2 FQGNSA come from the germline V gene. This CDR3 has 15 amino acids. CDR3 loop: CASSLWTSGSNIQYF. The CDR3 bases are TGTGCCAGCAGCTTATGGACTAGCGGGTCCAACATTCAGTACTTC.

The chain uses TRBV7-9 and TRBJ2-3; 7 bases are shared with TRBD2. Germline-derived CDR1 and CDR2 are SEHNR and FQNEAQ (reference sequence). With V trimmed by 7 bases and J by 4 bases, 11 bases remained unmatched. The CDR3 covers 15 residues. As DNA, the CDR3 is TGTGCCAGCATGAAGGCGGGAGTGGTCGCAGATACGCAGTATTTT. Translation: CASMKAGVVADTQYF.